This T cell receptor (beta chain) was recorded in a study of shared clonotypes between healthy human individuals. Study-level information: CD4 naive and CD4 memory each took three plates per donor, while CD8 naive took two and CD8 memory one.

Naive CD8 populations comprised CD45RO-negative cells positively selected for CCR7, excluding terminally differentiated effector memory CD45RA+ cells. Germline CDR1 is MNHNS and CDR2 is SASEGT. The V gene lost 8 bases and the J gene lost 0 bases, with 4 bases spanning the gap. The CDR3 length is 11 residues. Genomic DNA from each subset was divided evenly over several immunoSEQ plates. Only in-frame clones appear in the TCRdb table, and some are missing; sequencing was by immunoSEQ multiplex PCR. Of about 2.1 million clones in the sample, 80% to 95% were seen once. The chain recombines TRBV6-1 with TRBJ1-1; D is uncertain. This TCR was recovered from a man younger than 35 in good health. Some clones in this sample may be carry-over from other donors' samples. The specimen was naive CD8+ T cells from PBMCs. Here the CDR3 reads CASLLNTEAFF. DNA for the CDR3: TGTGCCAGCTTGTTGAACACTGAAGCTTTCTTT.